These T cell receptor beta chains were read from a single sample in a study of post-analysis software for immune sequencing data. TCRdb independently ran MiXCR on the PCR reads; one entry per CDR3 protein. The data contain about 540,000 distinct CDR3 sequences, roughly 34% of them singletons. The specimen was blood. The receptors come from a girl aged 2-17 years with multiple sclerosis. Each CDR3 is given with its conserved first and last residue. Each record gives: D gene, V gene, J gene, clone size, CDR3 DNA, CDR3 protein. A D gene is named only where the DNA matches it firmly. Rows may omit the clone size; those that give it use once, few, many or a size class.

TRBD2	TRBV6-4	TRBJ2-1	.	TGTGCCAGCAGTGAGTCTAGCGGGGGCAATGAGCAGTTCTTC	CASSESSGGNEQFF
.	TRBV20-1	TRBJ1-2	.	TGCAGTGGAATCCGGGAGGGAGGTGGCTACACCTTC	CSGIREGGGYTF
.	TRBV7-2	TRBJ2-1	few	TGTGCCAGCAGCGCTAGGTTTGTTGGGCCCTACAATGAGCAGTTCTTC	CASSARFVGPYNEQFF
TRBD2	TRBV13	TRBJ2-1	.	TGTGCCATTCCGACTAGCGGGGAGGAAGAGCAGTTCTTC	CAIPTSGEEEQFF
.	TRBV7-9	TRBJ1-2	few	TGTGCCAGCAGGGCGGCCGGGGATTGGGCTGGCTACACCTTC	CASRAAGDWAGYTF
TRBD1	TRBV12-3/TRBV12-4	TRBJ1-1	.	TGTGCCAGCCTCTGGGGACAGGGGGCGATTGAAGCTTTCTTT	CASLWGQGAIEAFF
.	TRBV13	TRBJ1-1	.	TGTGCCAGCAGCCAAGGGTGGGGTGAAGCTTTCTTT	CASSQGWGEAFF
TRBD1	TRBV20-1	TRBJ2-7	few	TGCAGCCCTAGACTGTCAGAGGGGGCTTACGAGCAGTACTTC	CSPRLSEGAYEQYF
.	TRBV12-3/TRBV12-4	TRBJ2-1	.	TGTGCCAGCAGACTCACACTCCAGGGGTTTGGGTCCTACAATGAGCAGTTCTTC	CASRLTLQGFGSYNEQFF
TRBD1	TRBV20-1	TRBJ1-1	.	TGCAGTGCTCTAGACAGGGGGACTGAAGCTTTCTTT	CSALDRGTEAFF
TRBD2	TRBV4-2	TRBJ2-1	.	TGTGCCAGCAGCCCGCCAAGCGGGGGAGGCGATGAGCAGTTCTTC	CASSPPSGGGDEQFF
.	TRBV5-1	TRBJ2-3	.	TGCGCCAGCAGCCCGAGGGACATCGCTAGCACAGATACGCAGTATTTT	CASSPRDIASTDTQYF
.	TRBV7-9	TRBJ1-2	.	TGTGCCAGCAGACACGACAGTAACTATGGCTACACCTTC	CASRHDSNYGYTF
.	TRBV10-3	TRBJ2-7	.	TGTGCCATCAGTGACCGAGGGACCCCTAGTCCCCCCTACTACGAGCAGTACTTC	CAISDRGTPSPPYYEQYF
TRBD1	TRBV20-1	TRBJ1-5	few	TGCAGTGCGCAGGGGGACGGCAATCAGCCCCAGCATTTT	CSAQGDGNQPQHF
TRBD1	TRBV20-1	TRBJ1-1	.	TGCAGTGCTAGGACCTACCGGACAGGGGGTAGGTACGACACTAAAGCTTTCTTT	CSARTYRTGGRYDTKAFF
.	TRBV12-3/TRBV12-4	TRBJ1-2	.	TGTGCCAGCACTCTTGGGGACTATGGCTACACCTTC	CASTLGDYGYTF
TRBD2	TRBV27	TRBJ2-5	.	TGTGCCAGCAGTTCACGTCGGGGGGTGGAAGAGACCCAGTACTTC	CASSSRRGVEETQYF
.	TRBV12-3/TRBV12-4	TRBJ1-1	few	TGTGCCAGCAGTTTAGTTGGGGGATCGAAGTACACTGAAGCTTTCTTT	CASSLVGGSKYTEAFF
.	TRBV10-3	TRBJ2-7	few	TGTGCCATCACCGGCGGGTCATCGACCGAGCAGTACTTC	CAITGGSSTEQYF
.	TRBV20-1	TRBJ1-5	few	TGCAGTGCTAGAGCCAGGGGAAATCAGCCCCAGCATTTT	CSARARGNQPQHF
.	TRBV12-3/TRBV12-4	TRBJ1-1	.	TGTGCCAGCCGAGCCAGGTCAGGTGTTGAAGCTTTCTTT	CASRARSGVEAFF
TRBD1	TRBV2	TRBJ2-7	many	TGTGCCAGCGGGGATACGAGACAGGGCTACGAGCAGTACTTC	CASGDTRQGYEQYF
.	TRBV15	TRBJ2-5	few	TGTGCCACCAGGAGTTTTCAGGGACAAGAGACCCAGTACTTC	CATRSFQGQETQYF
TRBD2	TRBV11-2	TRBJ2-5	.	TGTGCCAGCAGCTTAGGCCCAGCGGGGGGCCAAGAGACCCAGTACTTC	CASSLGPAGGQETQYF
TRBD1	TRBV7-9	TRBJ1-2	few	TGTGCCAGCAGCTTAGCACGGACAGGGGCGCATGGCTACACCTTC	CASSLARTGAHGYTF
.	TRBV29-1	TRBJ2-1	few	TGCAGCGTTGAAGACAGGGGCTACAATGAGCAGTTCTTC	CSVEDRGYNEQFF
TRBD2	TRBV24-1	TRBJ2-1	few	TGTGCCACCAGTACGCCCCAGGGACAGAGCCTAGCGGGGGCCATCAATGAGCAGTTCTTC	CATSTPQGQSLAGAINEQFF
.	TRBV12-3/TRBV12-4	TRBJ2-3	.	TGTGCTTGCACGGCAGGAACGACAGATACGCAGTATTTT	CACTAGTTDTQYF
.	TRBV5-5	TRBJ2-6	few	TGTGCCAGCAGCTTGGCCAGGGGCCGCTCTGGGGCCAACGTCCTGACTTTC	CASSLARGRSGANVLTF
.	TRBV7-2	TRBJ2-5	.	TGTGCCAGCAGCTTAGTAGGGACGGCAGAGACCCAGTACTTC	CASSLVGTAETQYF
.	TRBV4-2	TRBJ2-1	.	TGTGCCAGCAGCCGGGGGGCTTGGAATGAGCAGTTCTTC	CASSRGAWNEQFF
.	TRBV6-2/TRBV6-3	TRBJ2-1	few	TGTGCCAGCAGCCTCCCGCGGGCAAACAATGAGCAGTTCTTC	CASSLPRANNEQFF
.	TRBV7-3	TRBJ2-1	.	TGTGCCAGCAGCTTAAAGTTGAGGGGGGCCGATTACAATGAGCAGTTCTTC	CASSLKLRGADYNEQFF
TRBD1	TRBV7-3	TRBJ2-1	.	TGTGCCAGCAGCGCCGATAAAACAGGGGTAGGGTCCTACAATGAGCAGTTCTTC	CASSADKTGVGSYNEQFF
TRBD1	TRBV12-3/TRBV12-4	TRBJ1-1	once	TGTGCCAGCAGTTCCCCCGGGCAGGGGGTAACCGAAGCTTTCTTT	CASSSPGQGVTEAFF
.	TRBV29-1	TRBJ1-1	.	TGCACCGCTCTCGGGGGGAACACTGAAGCTTTCTTT	CTALGGNTEAFF
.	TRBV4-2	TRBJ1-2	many	TGTGCCAGCAGCCAAGTAAACTATGGCTACACCTTC	CASSQVNYGYTF
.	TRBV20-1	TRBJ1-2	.	TGCAGTGCTAAGGACATTCTAGAGCGTGGCTACACCTTC	CSAKDILERGYTF
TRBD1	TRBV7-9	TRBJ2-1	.	TGTGCCACCCGGGACAGGGGTAATGAGCAGTTCTTC	CATRDRGNEQFF